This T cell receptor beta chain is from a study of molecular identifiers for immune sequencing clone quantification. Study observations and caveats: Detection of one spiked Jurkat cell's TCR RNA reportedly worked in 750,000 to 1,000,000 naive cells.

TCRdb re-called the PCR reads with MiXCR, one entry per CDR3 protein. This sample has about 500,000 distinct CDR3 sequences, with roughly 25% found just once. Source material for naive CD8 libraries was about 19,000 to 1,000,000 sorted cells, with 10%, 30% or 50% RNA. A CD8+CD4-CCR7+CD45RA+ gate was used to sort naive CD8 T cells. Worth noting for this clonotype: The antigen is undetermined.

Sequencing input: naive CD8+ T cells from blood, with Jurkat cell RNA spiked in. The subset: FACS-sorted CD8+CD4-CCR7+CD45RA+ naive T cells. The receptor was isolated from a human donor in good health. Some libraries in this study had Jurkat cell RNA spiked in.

The DNA of the CDR3 is TGTGCCAGCAGTTTCAATCCGCGGGGGGATACCGGGGAGCTGTTTTTT. Translating it yields CASSFNPRGDTGELFF. The chain carries TRBV27 and TRBJ2-2; 8 nucleotides match TRBD2. This CDR3 contains 16 residues. Germline trimming cut 3 bases from V and 5 bases from J; bases unmatched to any gene: 8. The V gene's germline CDR1 is MNHEY and CDR2 SMNVEV (reference sequence).